Listed below are T cell receptor beta chains from one sample, sequenced in a study of blood T cell repertoires in COVID-19. TCRdb keeps only in-frame clones here, not all; method: immunoSEQ multiplex PCR. The sample includes 150,000 to 200,000 clones, 88% of them seen just once. The source material was PBMCs or T cells enriched from blood (not recorded which). The receptors were gathered from a woman in her late teens or twenties who had recovered from COVID-19. The CDR3 runs from the conserved cysteine through the conserved F or W.

CDR3 length: 16; V gene: TRBV4-1; CDR3 protein: CASSQGTGARLNEQFF
CDR3 length: 13; V gene: TRBV9; CDR3 protein: CASSVDRGTEAFF
CDR3 length: 12; V gene: TRBV12-3/TRBV12-4; CDR3 protein: CASSGDTTEAFF
CDR3 length: 12; V gene: TRBV10-3; CDR3 protein: CAITPGHNEQFF
CDR3 length: 17; V gene: TRBV6-2/TRBV6-3; CDR3 protein: CASSYRGSWSYNSPLHF
CDR3 length: 16; V gene: TRBV13; CDR3 protein: CASSLGPSGGADEQYF
CDR3 length: 16; V gene: TRBV3-1/TRBV3-2; CDR3 protein: CASSQLAWGVAGELFF
CDR3 length: 16; V gene: TRBV3-1/TRBV3-2; CDR3 protein: CASSFGGAGSYNEQFF
CDR3 length: 18; V gene: TRBV4-3; CDR3 protein: CASSQEWLAGGNTDTQYF
CDR3 length: 17; V gene: TRBV12-2; CDR3 protein: CASRSSVLADCTDTQYF
CDR3 length: 14; V gene: TRBV30; CDR3 protein: CAWTGGAAVTEAFF
CDR3 length: 16; V gene: TRBV28; CDR3 protein: CASFLDRDRDFGGYTF
CDR3 length: 13; V gene: TRBV6-2/TRBV6-3; CDR3 protein: CASSYGQSNEQFF
CDR3 length: 13; V gene: TRBV6-5; CDR3 protein: CASSRGRDQPQHF
CDR3 length: 16; V gene: TRBV6-5; CDR3 protein: CASSYSGGQVNQPQHF
CDR3 length: 16; V gene: TRBV7-2; CDR3 protein: CASSLMGQGARETQYF
CDR3 length: 17; V gene: TRBV16; CDR3 protein: CASSQNYQGGAGGGYTF
CDR3 length: 15; V gene: TRBV6-5; CDR3 protein: CASTQQAPGGGGYTF
CDR3 length: 12; V gene: TRBV24-1; CDR3 protein: CATSGGDEKLFF
CDR3 length: 15; V gene: TRBV6-2/TRBV6-3; CDR3 protein: CASSYSVAGPYEQYF
CDR3 length: 12; V gene: TRBV28; CDR3 protein: CASRENTDTQYF
CDR3 length: 17; V gene: TRBV5-1; CDR3 protein: CASSSTGAGALFTEAFF
CDR3 length: 15; V gene: TRBV2; CDR3 protein: CASTQSAVENEKLFF
CDR3 length: 15; V gene: TRBV28; CDR3 protein: CASSERGSSYNEQFF
CDR3 length: 15; V gene: TRBV5-1; CDR3 protein: CASSPLQGFQETQYF
CDR3 length: 16; V gene: TRBV6-5; CDR3 protein: CASSSEGTGLNQPQHF
CDR3 length: 13; V gene: TRBV15; CDR3 protein: CATSSGKYQPQHF
CDR3 length: 14; V gene: TRBV10-3; CDR3 protein: CAITPGQGDYGYTF
CDR3 length: 12; V gene: TRBV10-2; CDR3 protein: CASGGGGIEQFF
CDR3 length: 14; V gene: TRBV5-6; CDR3 protein: CASSWGGSSYEQYF
CDR3 length: 13; V gene: TRBV28; CDR3 protein: CASSLTLVDEQFF
CDR3 length: 15; V gene: TRBV28; CDR3 protein: CASSLYPTGIYGYTF
CDR3 length: 13; V gene: TRBV5-1; CDR3 protein: CASTDSSLTEAFF
CDR3 length: 15; V gene: TRBV2; CDR3 protein: CASSSDRISNQPQHF
CDR3 length: 13; V gene: TRBV29-1; CDR3 protein: CSVTGGYSYEQYF
CDR3 length: 15; V gene: TRBV15; CDR3 protein: CATSTRTGSSPEQYF
CDR3 length: 16; V gene: TRBV19; CDR3 protein: CASIGGWGSSGNTIYF
CDR3 length: 12; V gene: TRBV9; CDR3 protein: CASSGDTDTQYF
CDR3 length: 17; V gene: TRBV4-2; CDR3 protein: CASSQGFGTGVNTEAFF
CDR3 length: 18; V gene: TRBV2; CDR3 protein: CASSETGVALWSNQPQHF
CDR3 length: 15; V gene: TRBV27; CDR3 protein: CASSASRAGIREQYF
CDR3 length: 15; V gene: TRBV10-3; CDR3 protein: CAIRESGQSTTQAFF
CDR3 length: 12; V gene: TRBV4-2; CDR3 protein: CASSHSNQPQHF
CDR3 length: 15; V gene: TRBV2; CDR3 protein: CASSEVGQGWYGYTF
CDR3 length: 14; V gene: TRBV6-4; CDR3 protein: CASRPGLAADTQYF
CDR3 length: 15; V gene: TRBV27; CDR3 protein: CASSLGAGGWETQYF
CDR3 length: 14; V gene: TRBV6-2/TRBV6-3; CDR3 protein: CASSYFGVQETQYF
CDR3 length: 13; V gene: TRBV28; CDR3 protein: CASSPPGVYGYTF
CDR3 length: 16; V gene: TRBV6-4; CDR3 protein: CASSAGTSGSVDEQFF
CDR3 length: 18; V gene: TRBV14; CDR3 protein: CASSQGRIGGNYGETQYF
CDR3 length: 18; V gene: TRBV30; CDR3 protein: CAWSVYRDRGRPGYGYTF
CDR3 length: 15; V gene: TRBV19; CDR3 protein: CASRTTGKSNQPQHF
CDR3 length: 14; V gene: TRBV1; CDR3 protein: CTSSQDRTGSEQFF